Shown below are 27 T cell receptor beta chains from a single sample sequenced in a study of neurological immune-mediated disorders. One entry per CDR3 protein, called by TCRdb with MiXCR from the 5' RACE reads. The table has about 66,000 distinct CDR3 sequences, almost 3.5% seen once. The sequenced sample consisted of PBMCs. These receptors all stem from a man between 40 and 49 years old with multiple sclerosis.

This clonotype was picked up many times. This rearrangement joins TRBV7-9 to TRBJ2-5; 10 positions agree with TRBD2. Per the germline V gene, CDR1 is SEHNR and CDR2 is FQNEAQ (reference sequence). J lost 3 bases, V lost 4 bases, and 8 bases had no gene match. The CDR3 runs 16 residues. The DNA for the CDR3 is TGTGCCAGCAGCTGGCAGCGGGGGGGCCTGGAAGAGACCCAGTACTTC. Translated, it gives CASSWQRGGLEETQYF.

This clonotype has at least ten counts. CDR3 in DNA: TGCGCCTCCAAGGGGGCTAGCGGGACCAATGAGCAGTTCTTC. This sequence encodes CASKGASGTNEQFF. The chain is built from TRBV5-1 and TRBJ2-1, with 9 bases that match TRBD2. The CDR3 covers 14 residues. CDR1 is SGHRS and CDR2 is YFSETQ in the germline V gene. J lost 6 bases, V lost 10 bases, and 11 bases had no gene match.

In this sample, this clonotype turned up many times. The chain joins TRBV11-2 to TRBJ2-5; 7 bases map to TRBD1. The V and J ends lost 5 bases and 5 bases, in that order; junction bases with no gene match: 8. The CDR3 has 14 amino acids. Germline CDR1 is SGHAT and CDR2 is FQNNGV. The CDR3 coding sequence is TGTGCCAGCAGCGCCAGGGGGTCCGGGGAGACCCAGTACTTC. It codes for CASSARGSGETQYF.

At least ten counts were recorded for this clonotype. The rearrangement links TRBV12-3 or TRBV12-4 to TRBJ1-2; TRBD1 aligns across 7 bases. The CDR3 has 14 amino acids. With V trimmed by 5 bases and J by 6 bases, 9 bases remained unmatched. CDR3 nucleotide sequence: TGTGCCAGCAGTGGGGGACAGTCGTTTCATGGCTACACCTTC. This translates into CASSGGQSFHGYTF.

This clonotype came up many times. The V gene is TRBV2, the J gene TRBJ2-2, with a weak D call TRBD2 (6 bases). Trimming cost V 3 bases and J 5 bases, with 22 bases left between them. From germline, CDR1 is SNHLY and CDR2 FYNNEI. This CDR3 region has 18 residues. This CDR3 reads CASSELTSRRTRTGELFF. Here the CDR3 DNA reads TGTGCCAGCAGTGAGCTAACTAGCCGACGAACACGGACCGGGGAGCTGTTTTTT.

This clonotype was seen many times. V usage is TRBV6-2 or TRBV6-3 and J usage is TRBJ2-2; 9 bases are shared with TRBD2. V lost 0 bases, J lost 4 bases, and 9 bases stayed unmatched. Germline V gene lookup returns CDR1 MNHEY and CDR2 SVGEGT. This CDR3 spans 18 amino acids. The CDR3 nucleotides read TGTGCCAGCAGTTACTCGAACGTTTTAGCGGGAGTCACCGGGGAGCTGTTTTTT. It specifies CASSYSNVLAGVTGELFF.

This clonotype has only a few counts. In nucleotides, the CDR3 is TGTGCCAGCAGTCCAACCGTCATGCAAGAGACCCAGTACTTC. Residues: CASSPTVMQETQYF. The chain links TRBV27 to TRBJ2-5, with no clear D. Germline V gene lookup returns CDR1 MNHEY and CDR2 SMNVEV (reference sequence). The CDR3 is 14 amino acids. V lost 5 bases to trimming and J lost 2 bases, with 12 bases between them.

This clonotype has at least ten counts. The CDR3 here is CASSQDGVAEAFF. In DNA form, the CDR3 reads TGCGCCAGCAGCCAAGACGGGGTGGCTGAAGCTTTCTTT. This rearrangement joins TRBV4-1 to TRBJ1-1; D call uncertain. The V gene's germline CDR1 is MGHRA and CDR2 YSYEKL. The CDR3 length is 13 residues. V gave up 0 bases and J gave up 6 bases, with 8 bases separating them.

There are many counts of this clonotype. The chain links TRBV5-1 to TRBJ2-1; possibly TRBD1 for D (6 bases). Per the germline V gene, CDR1 is SGHRS and CDR2 is YFSETQ. This CDR3 has 14 amino acids. The germline V and J ends were trimmed by 0 bases and 6 bases, with 10 bases remaining between them. The CDR3 coding sequence is TGCGCCAGCAGCTTGGGGGACACCGGCAATGAGCAGTTCTTC. Encoded protein: CASSLGDTGNEQFF. The entire variable domain, with the rest obtained from reference TRBV5-1 and TRBJ2-1, is as follows: KAGVTQTPRYLIKTRGQQVTLSCSPISGHRSVSWYQQTPGQGLQFLFEYFSETQRNKGNFPGRFSGRQFSNSRSEMNVSTLELGDSALYLCASSLGDTGNEQFFGPGTRLTVL.

This clonotype was seen repeatedly, ten times or more. This rearrangement joins TRBV12-3 or TRBV12-4 to TRBJ2-7, with D unresolved. V was clipped by 4 bases and J by 6 bases, with 10 bases between them. This CDR3 has 12 amino acids. DNA for the CDR3: TGTGCCAGCAGTTATTCCAGCGCCGAGCAGTACTTC. Amino acids: CASSYSSAEQYF.

The sample holds many counts of this clonotype. The chain recombines TRBV12-3 or TRBV12-4 with TRBJ1-5; D gene ambiguous. This CDR3 comprises 13 residues. The V gene lost 6 bases and the J gene lost 9 bases, with 15 bases spanning the gap. The CDR3 DNA follows: TGTGCCAGCAGCGGACGGCACTTCTCGCCCCAGCATTTT. It specifies CASSGRHFSPQHF.

The sample holds many counts of this clonotype. This chain uses TRBV6-1 with TRBJ2-7; perhaps TRBD1 as D (6 bases). From germline, CDR1 is MNHNS and CDR2 SASEGT. The CDR3 length is 15 residues. With 2 bases removed from V and 0 bases from J, the gap between germline ends came to 11 bases. CDR3 bases: TGTGCCAGCAGTGAATTGGCAGGGGCCTCCTACGAGCAGTACTTC. Encoded protein: CASSELAGASYEQYF.

This clonotype was counted many times. The chain uses TRBV3-1 and TRBJ1-4; TRBD1 aligns across 7 bases. This CDR3 has 16 residues. Trimming removed 3 bases from V and 0 bases from J; junction bases left unmatched: 4. Germline V gene lookup returns CDR1 LGHDT and CDR2 YNNKEL (reference sequence). CDR3 in DNA: TGTGCCAGCAGCCATCAGGGGGTCTCAACTAATGAAAAACTGTTTTTT. Protein product: CASSHQGVSTNEKLFF.

This clonotype has a count of ten or more. This chain uses TRBV2 with TRBJ1-1; 10 nucleotides align to TRBD1. Germline trimming cut 2 bases from V and 4 bases from J; bases unmatched to any gene: 7. Germline-derived CDR1 and CDR2 are SNHLY and FYNNEI. The CDR3 contains 16 residues. CDR3 DNA sequence: TGTGCCAGCAGTGAACCTCCGGGACAGGGGTTCACTGAAGCTTTCTTT. Translation: CASSEPPGQGFTEAFF. The entire variable domain, with the rest obtained from reference TRBV2 and TRBJ1-1, is as follows: EPEVTQTPSHQVTQMGQEVILRCVPISNHLYFYWYRQILGQKVEFLVSFYNNEISEKSEIFDDQFSVERPDGSNFTLKIRSTKLEDSAMYFCASSEPPGQGFTEAFFGQGTRLTVV.

This clonotype has ten or more counts. This chain joins TRBV20-1 and TRBJ1-5; the match to TRBD1 covers 8 bases. The V gene's germline CDR1 is DFQATT and CDR2 SNEGSKA (reference sequence). V was pared by 5 bases and J by 4 bases, with 7 bases of the junction left unmatched. This CDR3 is built from 14 residues. The CDR3 coding sequence is TGCAGTGCTGGGATACGACAGGGGAATCAGCCCCAGCATTTT. This codes for CSAGIRQGNQPQHF.

This clonotype has ten or more counts. The chain carries TRBV7-9 and TRBJ2-5; 7 bases line up with TRBD1. The CDR3 runs to 15 residues. Germline values: CDR1 SEHNR, CDR2 FQNEAQ (reference sequence). With 4 bases clipped from V and 1 base from J, the junction kept 6 bases outside the gene matches. CDR3: CASSSPDRLQETQYF. The CDR3 coding sequence is TGTGCCAGCAGCTCGCCGGACAGGCTCCAAGAGACCCAGTACTTC.

This clonotype has ten or more counts. This rearrangement joins TRBV7-9 to TRBJ2-7; tentatively, D is TRBD1 or TRBD2 (6 bases each). The CDR3 loop spans 14 amino acids. The V gene lost 3 bases and the J gene lost 0 bases, with 9 bases spanning the gap. Germline V gene lookup returns CDR1 SEHNR and CDR2 FQNEAQ (reference sequence). CDR3 protein: CASSLEGDSYEQYF. The CDR3 nucleotides are TGTGCCAGCAGCTTGGAGGGGGACTCCTACGAGCAGTACTTC.

This clonotype has ten or more counts. The V gene is TRBV20-1, the J gene TRBJ2-7, with TRBD1 identical over 9 bases. The CDR3 loop spans 14 amino acids. V dropped 3 bases and J dropped 6; count of bases not matched to a gene: 9. The germline gives CDR1 DFQATT, CDR2 SNEGSKA (reference sequence). This CDR3 reads CSARPLTGGIEQYF. CDR3 nucleotide sequence: TGCAGTGCTAGGCCCCTGACAGGGGGGATCGAGCAGTACTTC.

This clonotype was picked up many times. J is TRBJ2-7 and V is TRBV13; perhaps D is TRBD1 or TRBD2 (5 bases each). This CDR3 has 13 amino acids. Germline CDR1 PRHDT, CDR2 FYEKMQ (reference sequence). V was clipped by 1 base and J by 5 bases, with 9 bases between them. The CDR3 DNA reads TGTGCCAGCAGCTTAGTTGGGGACCACGAGCAGTACTTC. Amino acid sequence: CASSLVGDHEQYF. The full variable domain, in which reference TRBV13 and TRBJ2-7 provide the parts outside the CDR3, is AAGVIQSPRHLIKEKRETATLKCYPIPRHDTVYWYQQGPGQDPQFLISFYEKMQSDKGSIPDRFSAQQFSDYHSELNMSSLELGDSALYFCASSLVGDHEQYFGPGTRLTVT.

This clonotype was seen many times. This rearrangement joins TRBV6-6 to TRBJ2-1; D may be TRBD2 (6 bases). The germline CDR1 and CDR2 sequences are MNHNY and SVGAGI (reference sequence). CDR3 size: 14 residues. V was clipped by 10 bases and J by 5 bases, with 18 bases between them. CDR3 DNA: TGTGCCACAGAGAAGAGGGGACTGCACAATGAGCAGTTCTTC. This codes for CATEKRGLHNEQFF.

In this sample, this clonotype turned up many times. The chain carries TRBV12-3 or TRBV12-4 and TRBJ2-3; TRBD1 aligns across 7 bases. Losses at the gene ends were 6 bases for V and 0 bases for J; bases not matched to a gene: 3. The CDR3 loop spans 14 amino acids. CDR3 sequence (DNA): TGTGCCAGCAGCTCGACAGGGAGCACAGATACGCAGTATTTT. Translation: CASSSTGSTDTQYF.

This clonotype was seen repeatedly, ten times or more. This chain joins TRBV2 and TRBJ2-7; D perhaps matches TRBD2 (5 bases). There are 14 residues in the CDR3. Trimming took 7 bases from V and 6 from J, leaving 19 bases between them. Germline V lookup: CDR1 SNHLY, CDR2 FYNNEI. The CDR3: CASKVSADQSEQYF. For the CDR3, the DNA is TGTGCCAGCAAGGTTAGCGCGGATCAGAGCGAGCAGTACTTC.

This clonotype occurred many times. This chain uses TRBV6-6 with TRBJ2-7, with D unclear. This CDR3 is built from 11 residues. In germline, CDR1 is MNHNY, CDR2 SVGAGI (reference sequence). Trimming removed 6 bases at V and 7 bases at J, with 10 bases between. The CDR3 is CASSPGGEQYF. CDR3 DNA sequence: TGTGCCAGCAGCCCCGGCGGAGAGCAGTACTTC.

The table lists this clonotype with many counts. V usage is TRBV10-3 and J usage is TRBJ1-2; D is unresolved. The germline CDR1 and CDR2 sequences are ENHRY and SYGVKD. The ends were cut back, 0 bases at V and 2 bases at J, with 4 bases in the middle. The CDR3 contains 13 residues. The CDR3 DNA reads as TGTGCCATCAGTGAGTCAGGGAACTATGGCTACACCTTC. Amino acids: CAISESGNYGYTF.

The table lists this clonotype with many counts. The V and J genes are TRBV27 and TRBJ2-1; D is unresolved. Germline CDR1 and CDR2: MNHEY and SMNVEV (reference sequence). Trimming cost V 6 bases and J 10 bases, with 13 bases left between them. The CDR3 loop spans 12 amino acids. CDR3 amino acids: CASSRMVGEQFF. DNA of the CDR3: TGTGCCAGCAGCAGGATGGTGGGAGAGCAGTTCTTC.

This clonotype was picked up many times. The chain uses TRBV20-1 and TRBJ2-7, with TRBD2 matching over 11 bases. Per germline, CDR1 DFQATT and CDR2 SNEGSKA (reference sequence). The CDR3 extends over 15 amino acids. Trimming cost V 6 bases and J 2 bases; bases outside gene matches: 9. CDR3 in amino acids: CSANIAGGNTYEQYF. Here the CDR3 DNA reads TGCAGTGCCAACATAGCGGGGGGGAATACCTACGAGCAGTACTTC.

This clonotype has ten or more counts. The V and J genes are TRBV10-2 and TRBJ2-1; 8 bases align to TRBD2. After removal of 8 bases from V and 8 bases from J, the junction contained 14 bases not matched to a gene. Germline CDR1 reads WSHSY; CDR2 reads SAAADI. The CDR3 has 15 residues. In DNA form, the CDR3 reads TGCGCCAGCTCTCACGAGGGTAGCGGGACCGATGAGCAGTTCTTC. Protein sequence: CASSHEGSGTDEQFF.